The T cell receptor (beta chain) under discussion was sequenced for a study of response to subunit inactivated influenza vaccine. Overall study findings and caveats: Each seasonal influenza vaccination recruits few new T cells, the authors suggested.

TCRdb re-called the RT-PCR reads through MiXCR, storing one row per CDR3 protein. The sample yields fewer than 550,000 distinct CDR3 sequences, around 25% seen once. The CDR3 covers 14 residues. V dropped 7 bases and J dropped 0 bases, with 11 bases sitting between them. Germline values: CDR1 ENHRY, CDR2 SYGVKD. This clonotype was seen only a few times. Its cognate antigen is unknown. The chain is built from TRBV10-3 and TRBJ2-3; D is unresolved. The sample consisted of CD4+ T cells sorted from PBMCs, taken approximately 5 days after vaccination. This clonotype originated in a man aged 50 to 59 who received an inactivated influenza vaccine. CDR3 in amino acids: CAITQIPSTDTQYF. In DNA form, the CDR3 reads TGTGCCATCACTCAGATCCCAAGCACAGATACGCAGTATTTT.